This T cell receptor beta chain was obtained from a study of blood T cell repertoires in COVID-19. CDR3 length: 13 residues. Trimming left V 3 bases short and J 5 bases short, with 10 bases between. Germline CDR1 reads KGHSH; CDR2 reads LQKENI. Produced via immunoSEQ multiplex PCR; TCRdb's table is partial and in-frame only. The table lists fewer than 80,000 clones, 90% of them singletons. This clonotype was sampled from a human donor in a cohort sampled during active COVID-19. This sequence joins TRBV18 and TRBJ1-1; D unresolved. Sequenced: peripheral blood. This CDR3 is CASSPVPGTEAFF. In DNA, the CDR3 is TGTGCCAGCTCACCTGTCCCGGGTACTGAAGCTTTCTTT.